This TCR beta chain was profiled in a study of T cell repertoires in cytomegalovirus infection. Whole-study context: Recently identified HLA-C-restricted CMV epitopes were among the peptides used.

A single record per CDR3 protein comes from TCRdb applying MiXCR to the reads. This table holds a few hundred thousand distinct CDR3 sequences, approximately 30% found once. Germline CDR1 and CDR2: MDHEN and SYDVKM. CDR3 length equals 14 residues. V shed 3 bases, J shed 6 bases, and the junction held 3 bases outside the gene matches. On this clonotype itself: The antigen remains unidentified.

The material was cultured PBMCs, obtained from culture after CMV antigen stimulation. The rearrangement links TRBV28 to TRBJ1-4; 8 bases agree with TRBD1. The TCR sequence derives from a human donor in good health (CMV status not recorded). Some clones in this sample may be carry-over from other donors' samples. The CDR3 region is CASSFRQGYEKLFF. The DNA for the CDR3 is TGTGCCAGCAGTTTCCGACAGGGGTATGAAAAACTGTTTTTT.